Presented here are 7 T cell receptor beta chains from one specimen sequenced in a study of T cell responses to AZD1222 COVID-19 vaccine. TCRdb's table, derived via immunoSEQ multiplex PCR, lists solely in-frame clones and lacks some. The sample records about 76,000 clones, roughly 90% being singletons. The specimen comprised peripheral blood, sampled on day 0 of MenACWY control vaccination. The origin of the receptors is an adult in good health.

The chain links TRBV6-5 to TRBJ2-7, with a tentative D call TRBD2 (5 bases). CDR1 is MNHEY and CDR2 is SVGAGI in the germline V gene. The CDR3 runs to 12 residues. Trimming took 7 bases from V and 3 from J, leaving 10 bases between them. The CDR3 loop reads CASTSHFYEQYF. The CDR3 DNA sequence: TGTGCCAGCACTAGCCATTTCTACGAGCAGTACTTC.

The CDR3 spells CASSLAQVVETQYF. DNA of the CDR3: TGTGCCAGCAGCTTGGCTCAGGTGGTGGAGACCCAGTACTTC. The V and J genes are TRBV5-8 and TRBJ2-5; no clear D gene. The germline CDR1 and CDR2 sequences are SGHTS and YDEGEE. The CDR3 runs 14 residues. V shed 0 bases and J shed 5 bases, with 11 bases lying between them.

The chain carries TRBV6-5 and TRBJ1-1, with no clear D. Germline V gene sequence: CDR1 MNHEY, CDR2 SVGAGI. The CDR3 spans 16 residues. Between the trimmed V and J ends, which lost 4 bases and 3 bases, there was a span of 18 bases. DNA for the CDR3: TGTGCCAGCAGTTCCTACGATTGGCGGGCGGACACTGAAGCTTTCTTT. Translation: CASSSYDWRADTEAFF.

This chain links TRBV6-2 or TRBV6-3 with TRBJ1-5; TRBD1 matches 7 bases. CDR1 and CDR2 from the germline V gene are MNHEY and SVGEGT. Losses at the gene ends were 5 bases for V and 3 bases for J; bases not matched to a gene: 7. The CDR3 sequence is 15 residues long. CDR3 bases: TGTGCCAGCAGTAGACCACAGGGGTTCAATCAGCCCCAGCATTTT. Translated, it gives CASSRPQGFNQPQHF.

This clone was counted only a few times. The CDR3 nucleotides read TGTGCCAGCAGTCCCCGGCAGCACACCGGGGAGCTGTTTTTT. Amino acid sequence: CASSPRQHTGELFF. The genes are TRBV7-2 and TRBJ2-2; D ambiguous. The CDR3 runs to 14 residues. Germline V gene lookup returns CDR1 SGHTA and CDR2 FQGNSA. V lost 6 bases to trimming and J lost 3 bases, with 11 bases between them.

The chain employs TRBV27 and TRBJ1-2; D unclear. Germline lookup yields CDR1 MNHEY and CDR2 SMNVEV (reference sequence). V was pared by 0 bases and J by 0 bases, with 11 bases between. The CDR3 totals 16 residues. CDR3 amino acids: CASSLSYTVANYGYTF. The CDR3 nucleotides read TGTGCCAGCAGTTTATCGTACACCGTAGCTAACTATGGCTACACCTTC.

The V and J genes are TRBV4-1 and TRBJ2-7; 10 nucleotides line up with TRBD1. This CDR3 region has 15 residues. V lost 1 base and J lost 4; bases outside the gene matches: 4. CDR1 and CDR2 from the germline V gene are MGHRA and YSYEKL. The CDR3 region has the DNA TGCGCCAGCAGCCAAGCCCGGGGACAGGGGTACGAGCAGTACTTC. Its translation: CASSQARGQGYEQYF.